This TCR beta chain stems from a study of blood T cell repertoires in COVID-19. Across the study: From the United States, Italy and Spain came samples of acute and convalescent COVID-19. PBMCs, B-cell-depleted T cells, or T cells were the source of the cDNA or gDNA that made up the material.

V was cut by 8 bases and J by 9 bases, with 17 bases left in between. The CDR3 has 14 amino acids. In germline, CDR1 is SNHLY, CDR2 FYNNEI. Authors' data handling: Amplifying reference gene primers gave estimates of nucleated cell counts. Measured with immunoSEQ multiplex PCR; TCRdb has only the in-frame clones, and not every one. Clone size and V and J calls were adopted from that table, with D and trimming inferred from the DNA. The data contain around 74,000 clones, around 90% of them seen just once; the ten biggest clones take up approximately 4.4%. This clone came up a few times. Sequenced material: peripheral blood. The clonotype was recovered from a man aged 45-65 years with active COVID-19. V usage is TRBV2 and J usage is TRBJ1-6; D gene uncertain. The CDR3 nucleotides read TGTGCCAGCTCCCCGCCGGAGGGTGTTTCACCCCTCCACTTT. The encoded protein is CASSPPEGVSPLHF.